This T cell receptor beta chain was sequenced in a study of control samples from healthy donors and cancer patients. Trimming shortened V by 2 bases and J by 4 bases, and 22 bases separated the two germline ends. This CDR3 region has 17 residues. Germline-derived CDR1 and CDR2 are SGDLS and YYNGEE. Produced via immunoSEQ multiplex PCR; TCRdb's table is partial and in-frame only. This sample has 100,000 to 120,000 clones, with roughly 88% found just once. This receptor was taken from a woman aged 60-70 years with lung cancer. The sequencing sample was made of PBMCs. The V gene is TRBV9, the J gene TRBJ2-7; D tentatively reads TRBD1 or TRBD2 (6 bases each). The CDR3 region is CASSVATGAGEEYEQYF. CDR3 DNA: TGTGCCAGCAGCGTCGCTACTGGGGCAGGGGAGGAATACGAGCAGTACTTC.